This section outlines one T cell receptor beta chain sequence together with its context. The CDR3 runs to 14 residues. Trimming cost V 2 bases and J 6 bases, with 13 bases left between them. CDR1 and CDR2 from the germline V gene are MDHEN and SYDVKM. The data stem from a study of shared clonotypes between healthy human individuals. TCRdb keeps only in-frame clones here, not all; method: immunoSEQ multiplex PCR. Of hundreds of thousands of clones detected, under 80% appear once; the ten largest clones hold approximately 1.8%. This clonotype was sampled from a woman aged 25 to 39 in good health. The sequenced sample was memory CD4+ T cells sorted from blood. Sample subset: CD45RA-negative fraction. The chain has TRBV28 and TRBJ1-2; a weak D match, TRBD1 (6 bases). CDR3 amino acids: CASSLMGGGHGYTF. CDR3 in DNA: TGTGCCAGCAGTTTAATGGGGGGCGGGCATGGCTACACCTTC.